This T cell receptor (beta chain) was found in a study of blood T cell repertoires in COVID-19. Across the whole study: There were acute and convalescent COVID-19 samples, and they came from the United States, Italy and Spain. PBMCs, B-cell-depleted T cells, or T cells provided the cDNA or gDNA that made up the material.

CDR1 and CDR2 (germline): LGHNA, YNFKEQ. The CDR3 loop spans 16 amino acids. Deletions cut 0 bases from V and 0 bases from J, with 10 bases between. In the authors' workflow: Amplifying reference gene primers gave estimates of nucleated cell counts. Generated by immunoSEQ multiplex PCR, the TCRdb table keeps only in-frame clones and is missing some. V and J calls and clone size are as listed in that table; D and trimming were resolved from the DNA. Of over 350,000 clones in the sample, around nine tenths are singletons; the top ten hold 4% to 5.5%. The sequence came from a woman aged 25 to 45 with acute or convalescent COVID-19. The rearrangement uses TRBV4-2 and TRBJ2-3; tentatively, D is TRBD2 (6 bases). The specimen sequenced was peripheral blood. The CDR3 DNA reads TGTGCCAGCAGCCAAGATCGGGGGAGGAGCACAGATACGCAGTATTTT. Translation gives CASSQDRGRSTDTQYF.